Listed below are T cell receptor beta chains from one sample, sequenced in a study of cytomegalovirus exposure and HLA in healthy donors. Produced via immunoSEQ multiplex PCR; TCRdb's table is partial and in-frame only. The data show tens of thousands of clones, with under 85% seen just once and around 9.3% held by the top ten. The sequenced sample was PBMCs. Every receptor here comes from a woman aged 40 to 50 in good health and CMV-seropositive. The CDR3 runs from the conserved cysteine through the conserved F or W. A D gene is named only where the DNA matches it firmly. Size is stated for part of the rows, as once, few or many counts, or as a class when the clone is expanded.

>TRBD1|.|TRBV13
CASSPDRGNSGANVLTF
>TRBD1|.|TRBV4-1
CASSLGQGDQPQHF
>.|.|TRBV5-1
CASSFGGKGTEAFF
>.|.|TRBV9
CASSARQYNSPLHF
>.|.|TRBV21-1
CASKRGYTEAFF
>TRBD1|.|TRBV7-2
CASNPRTGTEQYF
>TRBD2|.|TRBV19
CASSIGLAGTFYGTDTQYF
>TRBD1|.|TRBV4-3
CASSQVPRGPEAFF
>TRBD1|.|TRBV25-1
CASSSRGIGNTIYF
>.|.|TRBV9
CASSRTMNTEAFF
>.|.|TRBV7-3
CASSDKGGMNTEAFF
>.|.|TRBV7-2
CASSSNVGGEVAFF
>TRBD1|.|TRBV4-1
CASSQISGGQPQHF
>.|.|TRBV19
CASSIASGGRNEQYF
>TRBD2|.|TRBV19
CASNRAGGYEQYF
>TRBD1|.|TRBV25-1
CASSGLQGKPHGYTF
>.|once|TRBV5-1
CASSLVWAQNTGELFF
>TRBD2|once|TRBV27
CASSPRVAGGPYEQYF
>.|.|TRBV5-6
CASSLGGYEQYF
>TRBD2|once|TRBV7-9
CASSSPSRGGRETQYF
>TRBD1|.|TRBV30
CAWSPDRDTEAFF
>TRBD2|.|TRBV28
CASQGSGGFSSYEQYF
>.|.|TRBV7-9
CASSFNPGVGQETQYF
>TRBD2|once|TRBV9
CASSPRTSGVKTQYF
>.|.|TRBV6-5
CASSYTSGYRETQYF
>.|.|TRBV9
CASSVTVADNQPQHF
>TRBD1|.|TRBV4-3
CASSDRANEQYF
>TRBD2|once|TRBV7-8
CASSLSGTRFVTDTQYF
>.|once|TRBV27
CASSLRGGRETQYF
>TRBD1|.|TRBV19
CASSPQDRIPDTQYF
>.|.|TRBV6-4
CASSDATENTGELFF
>.|.|TRBV5-4
CASTEGTRGKNIQYF
>.|.|TRBV27
CASSSYRNTEAFF
>TRBD1|.|TRBV4-3
CASSQDKGAGRIYGYTF
>.|.|TRBV7-9
CASRTQGGTEAFF
>.|.|TRBV6-5
CASSLRDTSGNTIYF
>TRBD1|few|TRBV6-5
CASSYTTGDTEAFF
>.|.|TRBV6-5
CASSYAPGQNTYTF
>.|.|TRBV7-3
CASSFVQGGYNEQFF
>.|.|TRBV28
CASSSDSFSNQPQHF
>.|.|TRBV9
CASSVDPPTATNEKLFF
>.|.|TRBV9
CASSVELSGNTIYF
>TRBD1|.|TRBV5-4
CASSPDRGQEKLFF
>TRBD1|.|TRBV5-6
CASSLEGASGGPEKQYF
>.|.|TRBV10-3
CAISERYGNNQPQHF
>TRBD1|.|TRBV30
CAWSPKDRGGEKLFF
>TRBD2|.|TRBV28
CASNIAGDYEQYF
>.|.|TRBV11-2
CASSFSSSYNEQFF
>TRBD1|.|TRBV5-4
CASSSMTGAGELFF
>.|once|TRBV11-2
CASSPRLAGSGNEQFF
>TRBD1|.|TRBV7-9
CASRPGQGKNIQYF
>.|.|TRBV4-1
CASSPDSSYGYTF
>.|.|TRBV5-1
CASSLAGGVNSPLHF